Presented here are 28 T cell receptor beta chains from one specimen sequenced in a study of shared clonotypes between healthy human individuals. Profiling relied on immunoSEQ multiplex PCR, and the TCRdb table lists in-frame clones only, not all of them. Found here are approximately 620,000 clones, approximately 97% of them singletons; the top ten hold about 0.06%. Sample: naive CD4+ T cells sorted from blood. This sample's subset: CD45RA+ positively selected. Receptor source: a woman under 40 in good health.

This clone was observed a single time. The chain links TRBV7-2 to TRBJ2-4; possible D gene TRBD1, 6 bases. Germline V gene sequence: CDR1 SGHTA, CDR2 FQGNSA. With 5 bases removed from V and 8 bases from J, the gap between germline ends came to 16 bases. The CDR3 length is 14 residues. The DNA for the CDR3 is TGTGCCAGCAGCCCTCGGACAGCAGCAGACATTCAGTACTTC. Translating it yields CASSPRTAADIQYF. The variable domain in full, completed from reference TRBV7-2 and TRBJ2-4, reads GAGVSQSPSNKVTEKGKDVELRCDPISGHTALYWYRQSLGQGLEFLIYFQGNSAPDKSGLPSDRFSAERTGGSVSTLTIQRTQQEDSAVYLCASSPRTAADIQYFGAGTRLSVL.

This chain joins TRBV5-1 and TRBJ2-7, with D maybe TRBD2 (6 bases). V gave up 7 bases and J gave up 1 base, with 21 bases separating them. CDR3 size: 16 residues. Germline CDR1 reads SGHRS; CDR2 reads YFSETQ. The CDR3: CASHRFETRGSYEQYF. In DNA, the CDR3 is TGCGCCAGCCATAGGTTTGAGACTAGAGGTTCCTACGAGCAGTACTTC.

This chain links TRBV5-6 with TRBJ1-1; D remains unclear. The V end was cut by 4 bases, the J end by 1 base, with 14 bases between. The CDR3 is 15 amino acids. Germline CDR1 SGHDT, CDR2 YYEEEE. CDR3 sequence (DNA): TGTGCCAGCAGCGCAAGCCACGGCGGGAACACTGAAGCTTTCTTT. As protein: CASSASHGGNTEAFF. Using reference TRBV5-6 and TRBJ1-1 for the parts outside the CDR3, the full variable domain is DAGVTQSPTHLIKTRGQQVTLRCSPKSGHDTVSWYQQALGQGPQFIFQYYEEEERQRGNFPDRFSGHQFPNYSSELNVNALLLGDSALYLCASSASHGGNTEAFFGQGTRLTVV.

V is TRBV11-2 and J is TRBJ2-5, with D unresolved. Trimming shortened V by 0 bases and J by 4 bases, and 12 bases separated the two germline ends. Germline CDR1 SGHAT, CDR2 FQNNGV. The CDR3 is made up of 15 amino acids. This CDR3 is CASSLEVARRETQYF. CDR3 DNA sequence: TGTGCCAGCAGCTTAGAGGTGGCTAGACGAGAGACCCAGTACTTC.

This chain joins TRBV5-1 and TRBJ1-5; TRBD1 matches 8 bases. The CDR3 loop spans 15 amino acids. Unmatched junction bases numbered 5, after V lost 0 bases and J lost 6 bases. CDR1 is SGHRS, CDR2 YFSETQ, per germline. CDR3 bases: TGCGCCAGCAGCTTGGATACAGGGGGAGGTCAGCCCCAGCATTTT. Translation: CASSLDTGGGQPQHF. Complete variable domain (other parts from reference TRBV5-1 and TRBJ1-5): KAGVTQTPRYLIKTRGQQVTLSCSPISGHRSVSWYQQTPGQGLQFLFEYFSETQRNKGNFPGRFSGRQFSNSRSEMNVSTLELGDSALYLCASSLDTGGGQPQHFGDGTRLSIL.

In the case of this clone: Distinct nucleotide sequences in the sample also encode this CDR3. This sequence joins TRBV18 and TRBJ2-7, with D tentatively TRBD1 or TRBD2 (5 bases each). Trimming removed 1 base at V and 0 bases at J, with 7 bases between. The V gene's germline CDR1 is KGHSH and CDR2 LQKENI. The CDR3 runs to 14 residues. The CDR3 DNA follows: TGTGCCAGCTCACCACGGGGGACCTCCTACGAGCAGTACTTC. Its translation: CASSPRGTSYEQYF.

The chain couples TRBV29-1 to TRBJ1-2, with a tentative D call TRBD1 (6 bases). Trimming took 8 bases from V and 2 from J, leaving 12 bases between them. The germline V gene has CDR1 SQVTM and CDR2 ANQGSEA. This CDR3 comprises 12 residues. The CDR3 spells CSFWTANYGYTF. CDR3 nucleotide sequence: TGCAGCTTCTGGACAGCGAACTATGGCTACACCTTC.

The rearrangement links TRBV27 to TRBJ2-5; D may correspond to TRBD1 or TRBD2 (5 bases each). From germline, CDR1 is MNHEY and CDR2 SMNVEV (reference sequence). There are 15 residues in the CDR3. The ends were cut back, 3 bases at V and 3 bases at J, with 14 bases in the middle. CDR3 amino acids: CASSFLGTDKETQYF. CDR3 nucleotides: TGTGCCAGCAGTTTCCTCGGGACCGATAAAGAGACCCAGTACTTC.

This sequence joins TRBV7-2 and TRBJ2-7; TRBD1 might be the D (6 bases). The CDR3 consists of 18 residues. CDR1 is SGHTA, CDR2 FQGNSA, per germline. Trimming left V 5 bases short and J 0 bases short, with 23 bases between. CDR3 sequence: CASSLKVSGTRDSYEQYF. The CDR3 DNA sequence: TGTGCCAGCAGCCTTAAGGTCTCCGGGACAAGGGACTCCTACGAGCAGTACTTC.

This chain joins TRBV6-1 and TRBJ2-2, with no clear D. The length of the CDR3 is 14 residues. The ends were cut back, 4 bases at V and 2 bases at J, with 8 bases in the middle. CDR1 MNHNS and CDR2 SASEGT come from the germline V gene. CDR3 in DNA: TGTGCCAGCAGTGTGTTGGGTAACACCGGGGAGCTGTTTTTT. Translated: CASSVLGNTGELFF.

The chain is built from TRBV13 and TRBJ1-2, with D tentatively TRBD1 (6 bases). The V end lost 3 bases, the J end lost 4 bases, and 12 bases lay between the germline ends. The CDR3 has 14 amino acids. Germline assignment: CDR1 PRHDT and CDR2 FYEKMQ (reference sequence). The CDR3 is CASSFSGVGYGYTF. DNA of the CDR3: TGTGCCAGCAGCTTCTCAGGGGTGGGCTATGGCTACACCTTC.

V usage is TRBV7-9 and J usage is TRBJ1-4; TRBD1 matches at 7 bases. CDR1 is SEHNR and CDR2 is FQNEAQ in the germline V gene (reference sequence). Trimming took 4 bases from V and 2 from J; bases not matched to a gene: 4. The CDR3 is made up of 15 amino acids. The DNA of the CDR3 is TGTGCCAGCAGCTCGACAGGGTTGACTAATGAAAAACTGTTTTTT. Its translation: CASSSTGLTNEKLFF.

CDR3 nucleotides: TGTGCCGGCGGCAGCTGGGACAGGGTCTACGAGCAGTACTTC. This sequence encodes CAGGSWDRVYEQYF. This chain uses TRBV2 with TRBJ2-7; 9 bases match TRBD1. Germline lookup yields CDR1 SNHLY and CDR2 FYNNEI. The V and J ends lost 11 bases and 3 bases, in that order; junction bases with no gene match: 11. This CDR3 spans 14 amino acids.

Notes on this clone: This sample includes further DNA sequences coding for the same CDR3. V gene TRBV5-1 combines with J gene TRBJ2-7; 9 positions agree with TRBD2. V lost 0 bases and J lost 2; bases outside the gene matches: 3. The CDR3 spans 15 residues. Germline CDR1 is SGHRS and CDR2 is YFSETQ. CDR3 coding DNA: TGCGCCAGCAGCTTGGGGCTAGCGGGGACCTACGAGCAGTACTTC. This codes for CASSLGLAGTYEQYF.

The J gene is TRBJ2-3, the V gene TRBV18, with 12 bases aligning to TRBD2. V shed 3 bases, J shed 4 bases, and the junction held 2 bases outside the gene matches. The CDR3 sequence is 15 residues long. CDR1 is KGHSH and CDR2 is LQKENI in the germline V gene. In nucleotides, the CDR3 is TGTGCCAGCTCACCGACTAGCGGGAGTGCAGATACGCAGTATTTT. This encodes CASSPTSGSADTQYF.

The chain recombines TRBV5-1 with TRBJ2-2; D remains unclear. Germline V CDR1 and CDR2: SGHRS, YFSETQ. This CDR3 is built from 15 residues. V lost 4 bases to trimming and J lost 1 base, with 11 bases between them. CDR3 nucleotide sequence: TGCGCCAGCAGCCCCCCCGTGGGGAACACCGGGGAGCTGTTTTTT. Its translation: CASSPPVGNTGELFF.

This chain links TRBV5-1 with TRBJ2-5; D remains ambiguous. The V end lost 1 base, the J end lost 2 bases, and 6 bases lay between the germline ends. The CDR3 runs 13 residues. CDR1 SGHRS and CDR2 YFSETQ come from the germline V gene. DNA of the CDR3: TGCGCCAGCAGCTTGAGCAGTCAAGAGACCCAGTACTTC. The encoded protein is CASSLSSQETQYF.

This clone is a singleton in its sample. The CDR3 spells CSATDYNEQFF. The CDR3 DNA sequence: TGCAGTGCTACCGATTACAATGAGCAGTTCTTC. The chain couples TRBV20-1 to TRBJ2-1; D is ambiguous. Germline V gives CDR1 DFQATT, CDR2 SNEGSKA (reference sequence). This CDR3 contains 11 residues. Trimming removed 4 bases at V and 4 bases at J, with 5 bases between.

This rearrangement joins TRBV19 to TRBJ2-3; D unclear. From germline, CDR1 is LNHDA and CDR2 SQIVND (reference sequence). This CDR3 is built from 13 residues. V lost 4 bases and J lost 2, with 7 bases in between. The CDR3 coding sequence is TGTGCCAGTAGTACTGGTGTCACAGATACGCAGTATTTT. Translating gives CASSTGVTDTQYF.

The chain uses TRBV5-5 and TRBJ2-7; D is unresolved. The germline CDR1 and CDR2 sequences are SGHKS and YYEKEE (reference sequence). Trimming removed 2 bases at V and 7 bases at J, with 10 bases between. The CDR3 spans 12 residues. CDR3 coding DNA: TGTGCCAGCAGCTTTTACGTCCAGGAGCAGTACTTC. Residues: CASSFYVQEQYF.

V gene TRBV18 combines with J gene TRBJ2-3; D not certain. The CDR3 extends over 14 amino acids. V was trimmed by 3 bases and J by 1 base, leaving 8 bases between them. The germline V gene encodes CDR1 KGHSH and CDR2 LQKENI. CDR3 sequence reads: CASSPRQGTDTQYF. The CDR3 nucleotides are TGTGCCAGCTCACCCCGGCAGGGCACAGATACGCAGTATTTT.

The chain combines TRBV7-7 with TRBJ1-1; no clear D gene. Per the germline V gene, CDR1 is SSHAT and CDR2 is FNYEAQ (reference sequence). This CDR3 has 14 amino acids. The V end lost 2 bases, the J end lost 0 bases, and 7 bases lay between the germline ends. CDR3 nucleotides: TGTGCCAGCAGCTTACAGGCGATGAACACTGAAGCTTTCTTT. Its protein is CASSLQAMNTEAFF.

CDR3 protein: CASGFYGSYNEQFF. The DNA of the CDR3 is TGTGCTAGTGGTTTTTACGGGAGCTACAATGAGCAGTTCTTC. The gene calls are TRBV12-5 and TRBJ2-1; D perhaps matches TRBD2 (6 bases). CDR3 length equals 14 residues. Germline CDR1 is LGHNT and CDR2 is FRNRAP. V was pared by 3 bases and J by 3 bases, with 9 bases between. Full variable domain (outside the CDR3, taken from reference TRBV12-5 and TRBJ2-1): DARVTQTPRHKVTEMGQEVTMRCQPILGHNTVFWYRQTMMQGLELLAYFRNRAPLDDSGMPKDRFSAEMPDATLATLKIQPSEPRDSAVYFCASGFYGSYNEQFFGPGTRLTVL.

This rearrangement joins TRBV19 to TRBJ2-3, with 10 bases lining up with TRBD2. The CDR3 length is 17 residues. Germline V lookup: CDR1 LNHDA, CDR2 SQIVND (reference sequence). The ends lost 5 bases at V and 0 bases at J; junction bases unmatched: 8. CDR3 sequence: CASSLAGLAQSTDTQYF. For the CDR3, the DNA is TGTGCCAGTAGTCTCGCGGGACTAGCGCAGAGCACAGATACGCAGTATTTT.

The table lists this clone with a count of one. V and J are TRBV7-6 and TRBJ2-3, with 9 bases aligning to TRBD2. The CDR3 is 16 amino acids. Trimming took 5 bases from V and 5 from J; bases not matched to a gene: 11. From germline, CDR1 is SGHVS and CDR2 FNYEAQ. The DNA of the CDR3 is TGTGCCAGCAGCCAAAGGGGGTTAGCGGGAGTAGATACGCAGTATTTT. This gives the protein CASSQRGLAGVDTQYF.

V usage is TRBV4-1 and J usage is TRBJ1-4; perhaps TRBD1 as D (5 bases). This CDR3 region has 16 residues. Germline V gene lookup returns CDR1 MGHRA and CDR2 YSYEKL. The germline V and J ends were trimmed by 1 base and 7 bases, with 16 bases remaining between them. CDR3 residues: CASSQVPTRGVEKLFF. The CDR3, as DNA: TGCGCCAGCAGCCAAGTACCGACCCGGGGGGTTGAAAAACTGTTTTTT.

The CDR3 nucleotides are TGTGCCAGCAGCGAAGGGCCGGGACAGAGACAAGAGACCCAGTACTTC. Translating it yields CASSEGPGQRQETQYF. J is TRBJ2-5 and V is TRBV9, with 7 bases lining up with TRBD1. In germline, CDR1 is SGDLS, CDR2 YYNGEE. This CDR3 is built from 16 residues. V trimming: 3 bases; J trimming: 2 bases; junction bases outside the gene matches: 10.

This clone appeared once. The gene calls are TRBV10-2 and TRBJ1-3; D not certain. The length of the CDR3 is 14 residues. Germline values: CDR1 WSHSY, CDR2 SAAADI. The V end was cut by 2 bases, the J end by 0 bases, with 5 bases between. The CDR3 DNA reads as TGCGCCAGCAGTGAGCCGTACTCTGGAAACACCATATATTTT. Translating gives CASSEPYSGNTIYF.